Listed below are T cell receptor beta chains from one sample, sequenced in a study of vaccination and CD4 T cells after COVID-19. TCRdb processed the PCR reads anew with MiXCR; each CDR3 protein has one entry. The repertoire holds approximately 13,000 distinct CDR3 sequences, less than 35% seen once, with under 20% in the top ten. The antigens these receptors bind are not known. This specimen consisted of CD4+ T cells from blood, cultured in vitro, obtained before SARS-CoV-2 vaccination. Receptors originate from a human donor who received a COVID-19 vaccine. The conserved cysteine and the conserved F or W are not part of the CDR3 here.

cdr3_length j_call v_call cdr3_aa
16 TRBJ1-3 TRBV4-2 ASSQGAQGGAGGNTIY
13 . TRBV30 AWSVGPAGGGEQY
15 TRBJ1-6 TRBV27 ASSPLRRLVGPSPLH
14 TRBJ2-5 TRBV12-5 ASGLTLAVGEETQY
11 TRBJ2-3 TRBV20-1 SVGTSGANTQY
12 TRBJ2-7 TRBV6-1 ASSRLARGYEQY
13 TRBJ1-2 TRBV11-2 ASSPQGGAGYGYT
12 TRBJ2-3 TRBV20-1 SAIDPTAADTQY
12 TRBJ1-1 TRBV7-2 ASRPGTGNTEAF
14 TRBJ2-3 TRBV20-1 SASLPQQRSTDTQY
14 TRBJ1-1 TRBV12-3/TRBV12-4 ASSETGGASGTRAF
12 TRBJ1-2 TRBV6-1 ASSGRGNLYGYT
13 TRBJ2-7 TRBV30 AWSGGAGGLYEQY
13 TRBJ2-5 TRBV24-1 ATSRTSGGSETQY
14 TRBJ1-5 TRBV6-1 ASSTREIQGNQPQH
13 TRBJ1-1 TRBV7-9 ASSLGGQAGSGAF
15 TRBJ2-3 TRBV15 ATSRDSLGLRTDTQY
11 TRBJ1-1 TRBV10-3 AISGTGGGEAF
15 TRBJ2-1 TRBV11-2 ASNRLGPGANYNEQF
10 TRBJ1-2 TRBV20-1 SADRAAYGYT